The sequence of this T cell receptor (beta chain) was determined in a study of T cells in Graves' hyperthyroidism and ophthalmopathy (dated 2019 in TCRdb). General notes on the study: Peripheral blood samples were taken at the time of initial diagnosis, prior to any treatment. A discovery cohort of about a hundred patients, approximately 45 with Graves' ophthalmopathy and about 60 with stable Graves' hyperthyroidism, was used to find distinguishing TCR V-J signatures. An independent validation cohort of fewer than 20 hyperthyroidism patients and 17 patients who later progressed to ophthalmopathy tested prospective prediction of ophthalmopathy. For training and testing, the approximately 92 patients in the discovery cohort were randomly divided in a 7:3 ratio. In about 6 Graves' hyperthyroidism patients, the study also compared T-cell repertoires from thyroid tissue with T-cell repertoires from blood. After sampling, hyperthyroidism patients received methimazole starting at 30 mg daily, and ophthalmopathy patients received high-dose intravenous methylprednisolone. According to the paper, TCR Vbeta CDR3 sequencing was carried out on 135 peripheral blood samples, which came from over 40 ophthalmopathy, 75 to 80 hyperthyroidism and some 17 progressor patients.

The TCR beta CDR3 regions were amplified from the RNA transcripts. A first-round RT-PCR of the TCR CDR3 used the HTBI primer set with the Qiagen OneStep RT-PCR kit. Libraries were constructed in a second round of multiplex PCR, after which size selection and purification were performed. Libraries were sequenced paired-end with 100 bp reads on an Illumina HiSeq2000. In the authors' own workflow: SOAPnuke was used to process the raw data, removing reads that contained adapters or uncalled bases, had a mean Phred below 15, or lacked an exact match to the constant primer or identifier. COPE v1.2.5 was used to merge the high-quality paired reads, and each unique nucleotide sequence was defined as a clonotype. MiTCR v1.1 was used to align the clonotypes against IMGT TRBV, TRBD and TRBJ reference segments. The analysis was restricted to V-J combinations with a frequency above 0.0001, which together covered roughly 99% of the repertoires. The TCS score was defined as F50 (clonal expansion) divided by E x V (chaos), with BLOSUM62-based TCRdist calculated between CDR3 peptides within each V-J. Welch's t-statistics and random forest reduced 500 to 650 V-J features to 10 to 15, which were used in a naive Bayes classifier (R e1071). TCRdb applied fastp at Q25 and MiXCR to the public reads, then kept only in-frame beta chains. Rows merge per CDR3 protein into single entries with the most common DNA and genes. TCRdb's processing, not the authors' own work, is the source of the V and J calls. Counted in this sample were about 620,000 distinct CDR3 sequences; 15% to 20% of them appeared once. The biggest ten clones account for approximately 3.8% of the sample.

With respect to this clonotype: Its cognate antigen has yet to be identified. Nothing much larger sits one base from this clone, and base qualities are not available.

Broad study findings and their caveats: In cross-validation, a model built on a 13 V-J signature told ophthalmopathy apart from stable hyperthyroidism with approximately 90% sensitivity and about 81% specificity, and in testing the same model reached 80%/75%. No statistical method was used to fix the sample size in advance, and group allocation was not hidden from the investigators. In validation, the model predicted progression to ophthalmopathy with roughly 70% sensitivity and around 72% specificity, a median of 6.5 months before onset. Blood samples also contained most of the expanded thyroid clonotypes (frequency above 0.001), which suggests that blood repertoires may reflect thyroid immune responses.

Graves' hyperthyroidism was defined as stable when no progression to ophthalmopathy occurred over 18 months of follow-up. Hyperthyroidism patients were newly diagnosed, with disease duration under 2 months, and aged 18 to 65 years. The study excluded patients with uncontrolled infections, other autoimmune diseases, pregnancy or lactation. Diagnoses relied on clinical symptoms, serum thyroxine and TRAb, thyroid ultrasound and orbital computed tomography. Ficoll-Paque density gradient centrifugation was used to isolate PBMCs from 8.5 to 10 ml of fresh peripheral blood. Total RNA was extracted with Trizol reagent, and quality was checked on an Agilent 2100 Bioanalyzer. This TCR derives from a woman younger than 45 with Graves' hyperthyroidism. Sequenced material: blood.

The CDR3: CASSYIGSGRAEQFF. The DNA reads as follows: TGTGCCAGCAGTTATATCGGTAGCGGGAGAGCTGAGCAGTTCTTC. In this chain, TRBV6-5 is recombined with TRBJ2-1, and 9 junctional nucleotides match TRBD2. The CDR3 spans 15 residues, from the cysteine through the phenylalanine. The retained sequence is limited to the CDR3, 45 bases, with the frame set at the first base. Taken from the germline V gene, the CDR1 and CDR2 loops are MNHEY and SVGAGI. At the junction V is shortened by 3 bases and J by 9 bases; bases outside the gene matches: 9.